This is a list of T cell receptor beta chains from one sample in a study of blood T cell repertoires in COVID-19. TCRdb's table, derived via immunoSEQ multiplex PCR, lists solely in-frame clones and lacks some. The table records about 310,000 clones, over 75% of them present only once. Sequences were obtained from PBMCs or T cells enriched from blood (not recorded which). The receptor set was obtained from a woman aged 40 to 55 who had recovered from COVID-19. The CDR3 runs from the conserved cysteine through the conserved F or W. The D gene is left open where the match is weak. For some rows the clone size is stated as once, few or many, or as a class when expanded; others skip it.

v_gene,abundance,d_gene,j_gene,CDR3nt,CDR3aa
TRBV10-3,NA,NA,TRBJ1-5,TGTGCCATCAGTGAGTCGGAGGAACTACAGCCCCAGCATTTT,CAISESEELQPQHF
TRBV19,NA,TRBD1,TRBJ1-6,TGTGCCAGCTTACCCGGGACAGGGGGCGCATATAATTCACCCCTCCACTTT,CASLPGTGGAYNSPLHF
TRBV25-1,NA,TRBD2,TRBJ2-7,TGTGCCAGCAGTGTGCGGGGGGCCCACGAGCAGTACTTC,CASSVRGAHEQYF
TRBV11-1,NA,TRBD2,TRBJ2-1,TGTGCCAGCAGCTTAGAGCGGGGGATAACCTACAATGAGCAGTTCTTC,CASSLERGITYNEQFF
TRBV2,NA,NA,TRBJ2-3,TGTGCCAGCAGTGAATTCGGGGACACCACAGATACGCAGTATTTT,CASSEFGDTTDTQYF
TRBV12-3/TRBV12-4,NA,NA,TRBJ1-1,TGTGCCAGCAGTCCGCGAGGGACTGAAGCTTTCTTT,CASSPRGTEAFF
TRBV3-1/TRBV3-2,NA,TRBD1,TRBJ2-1,TGTGCCAGCAGCCGTCCGGGGACAGGGAACAATGAGCAGTTCTTC,CASSRPGTGNNEQFF
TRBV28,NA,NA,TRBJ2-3,TGTGCCAGCAGTTTAAGGAGGGATACGCAGTATTTT,CASSLRRDTQYF
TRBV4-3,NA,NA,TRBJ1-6,TGCGCCAGCAGCCAAGATTACAGTAGTAATTCACCCCTCCACTTT,CASSQDYSSNSPLHF
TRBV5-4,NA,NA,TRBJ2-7,TGTGCCAGCAGCCCGCGGCAGGGCAGGAGCTCCTACGAGCAGTACTTC,CASSPRQGRSSYEQYF
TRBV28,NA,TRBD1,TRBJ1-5,TGTGCCAGCCTGACAGGGGGCTGGAGCAATCAGCCCCAGCATTTT,CASLTGGWSNQPQHF
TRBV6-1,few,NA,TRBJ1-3,TGTGCCAGCAGTGAAAGAGCCGGAAACACCATATATTTT,CASSERAGNTIYF
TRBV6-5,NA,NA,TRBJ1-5,TGTGCCAGCAGTAAGGACAGCAGCAATCAGCCCCAGCATTTT,CASSKDSSNQPQHF
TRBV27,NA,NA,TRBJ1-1,TGTGCCAGCAGTCTTACAGGGTCCGTTGAAGCTTTCTTT,CASSLTGSVEAFF
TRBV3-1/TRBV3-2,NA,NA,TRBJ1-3,TGTGCCAGCAGCCAGGGGGAAACAGGGGGAAACACCATATATTTT,CASSQGETGGNTIYF
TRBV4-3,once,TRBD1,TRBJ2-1,TGCGCCAGCAGCCAAGATCCTGGGGGACAGGGGATCTACAATGAGCAGTTCTTC,CASSQDPGGQGIYNEQFF
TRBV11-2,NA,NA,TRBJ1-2,TGTGCCAGCAGCTTAGATCTTAGGGGTGCTAACTATGGCTACACCTTC,CASSLDLRGANYGYTF
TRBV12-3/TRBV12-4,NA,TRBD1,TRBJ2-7,TGTGCCAGCAGGACAGGGCTCGAGCAGTACTTC,CASRTGLEQYF
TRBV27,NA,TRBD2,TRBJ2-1,TGTGCCAGCAGTTCGGGACTAGCGGACTACAATGAGCAGTTCTTC,CASSSGLADYNEQFF
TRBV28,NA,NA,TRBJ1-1,TGTGCCAGCAGTTTTATAAACACTGAAGCTTTCTTT,CASSFINTEAFF
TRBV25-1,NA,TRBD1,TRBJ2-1,TGTGCCAGCAGTGAGGACAGGGGGACTAATGAGCAGTTCTTC,CASSEDRGTNEQFF
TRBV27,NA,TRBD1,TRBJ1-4,TGTGCCAGCAGTTTATCTGGGGACAGGAAACTGTTTTTT,CASSLSGDRKLFF
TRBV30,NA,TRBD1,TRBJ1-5,TGTGCCTGGAGTGTCATGGGGTCGGGACAGGGCAATCAGCCCCAGCATTTT,CAWSVMGSGQGNQPQHF
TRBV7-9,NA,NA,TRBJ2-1,TGTGCCAGCAGCTTAGCAGGCCCCGCAGGCGAGCAGTTCTTC,CASSLAGPAGEQFF
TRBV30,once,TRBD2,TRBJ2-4,TGTGCCTGGAGTGTGGGAGGTGGGGGGGGAGCCAAAAACATTCAGTACTTC,CAWSVGGGGGAKNIQYF
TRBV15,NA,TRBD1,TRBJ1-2,TGTGCCACCAGCAGGGGGGGGACAGGGGGCCCTCGTGGCTTC,CATSRGGTGGPRGF
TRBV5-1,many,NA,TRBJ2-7,TGCGCCAGCAGCTGGGACAAATCCTACGAGCAGTACTTC,CASSWDKSYEQYF
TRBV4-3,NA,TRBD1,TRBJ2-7,TGCGCCAGCAGCCCAGGCACAGGGGGCTACGAGCAGTACTTC,CASSPGTGGYEQYF
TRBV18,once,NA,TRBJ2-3,TGTGCCAGCTCACCAGGGGGCACCGGCACAGATACGCAGTATTTT,CASSPGGTGTDTQYF
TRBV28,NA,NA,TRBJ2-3,TGTGCCAGCAGCTTGACTAGCACAGATACGCAGTATTTT,CASSLTSTDTQYF
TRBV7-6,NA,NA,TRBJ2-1,TGTGCCAGCAGCTCCCTTTACAATGAGCAGTTCTTC,CASSSLYNEQFF
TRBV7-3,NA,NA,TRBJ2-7,TGTGCCAGCAGCTTAATGAGGGGGAGCTCCTACGAGCAGTACTTC,CASSLMRGSSYEQYF
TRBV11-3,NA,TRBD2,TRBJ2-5,TGTGCCAGCAGCCTCCGGACTAGCGGGAGGTCCCAAGAGACCCAGTACTTC,CASSLRTSGRSQETQYF
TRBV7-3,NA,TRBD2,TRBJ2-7,TGTGCCAGCAGCTTAAATGCGGGGGACGAGCAGTACTTC,CASSLNAGDEQYF
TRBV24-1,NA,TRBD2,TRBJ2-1,TGTGCCACCAGTGATCCCGGGACTAGTCTCCACAATGAGCAGTTCTTC,CATSDPGTSLHNEQFF
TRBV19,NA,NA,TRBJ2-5,TGTGCCAGTAGTATGGGCAAAGAGACCCAGTACTTC,CASSMGKETQYF
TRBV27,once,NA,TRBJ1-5,TGTGCCAGCACCCTATCAGGGACTCTCAATCAGCCCCAGCATTTT,CASTLSGTLNQPQHF
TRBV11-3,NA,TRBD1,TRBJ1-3,TGTGCCAGCAGCTTACGACAGGGGTCTGGAAACACCATATATTTT,CASSLRQGSGNTIYF
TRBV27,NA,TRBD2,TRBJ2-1,TGTGCCAGCAGTTTAGCGGGAGGTTATAGTGAGCAGTTCTTC,CASSLAGGYSEQFF
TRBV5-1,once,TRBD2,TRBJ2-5,TGCGCCAGCAGCTCCTCCCCACTTTCTAGCGGGTCCCAAGAGACCCAGTACTTC,CASSSSPLSSGSQETQYF
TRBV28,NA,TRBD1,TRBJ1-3,TGTGCCAGCAGTCCCCTGGACAGGGCTGGAAACACCATATATTTT,CASSPLDRAGNTIYF